This entry features one TCR beta chain sequence. There are 14 residues in the CDR3. In germline, CDR1 is MGHDK, CDR2 SYGVNS. Trimming removed 4 bases at V and 1 base at J, with 11 bases between. The repertoire was sequenced with immunoSEQ multiplex PCR; TCRdb's copy has only in-frame clones and lacks some. The table lists some 160,000 clones, roughly 86% of them singletons. The data are from a study of blood T cell repertoires in COVID-19. The chain employs TRBV25-1 and TRBJ2-7; tentatively, D is TRBD2 (5 bases). The sequence derives from a woman of 80 years or more with COVID-19, enrolled during active disease. The sequenced sample was peripheral blood. CDR3 DNA: TGTGCCAGCAGTGTTGAAGGAGGATCCTACGAGCAGTACTTC. Its protein product is CASSVEGGSYEQYF.